This TCR beta chain is from a study of blood T cells in healthy people across ages. Findings of the study overall: The study could not conclusively compare naive and antigen-experienced cells, given its unsorted PBMCs. Shifts in expanded clonotypes may have been confounded by donor CMV status, which was unknown. A greater number of naive CD4+ cells and higher diversity distinguished long-lived donors from aged donors.

PCR was performed a second time for 7 to 11 cycles using a sample-barcoded 5' primer and a J-beta primer mix. A template-switch adaptor that had 12 random nucleotides put a tag on each cDNA molecule. TCRdb reanalysed the 5' RACE reads using MiXCR and keeps one entry per CDR3 protein. Among about 780,000 distinct CDR3 sequences, about 47% were seen once, and the ten largest hold 15% to 20%. Germline lookup yields CDR1 WSHSY and CDR2 SAAADI. This CDR3 spans 16 amino acids. V dropped 6 bases and J dropped 5; count of bases not matched to a gene: 6. Regarding this clonotype: Its cognate antigen is unknown.

This sequence was found in a man older than 75 in good health. Material for sequencing was blood. The V and J genes are TRBV10-2 and TRBJ2-1, with 14 bases identical to TRBD2. The CDR3 sequence is CASRPGTSGGNNEQFF. The DNA for the CDR3 is TGCGCCAGCAGGCCCGGGACTAGCGGGGGAAACAATGAGCAGTTCTTC.